The entry below describes one T cell receptor beta chain. Its antigen is currently unknown. The data belong to a study of shared clonotypes between healthy human individuals. Study results and caveats: In this cohort, only blood was sampled, and tissue repertoires likely differ.

There are 15 residues in the CDR3. V lost 7 bases, J lost 5 bases, and 11 bases stayed unmatched. CDR1 and CDR2 (germline): LNHNV, YYDKDF (reference sequence). Original handling: There were no quality scores in the junction-only immunoSEQ sequences, so filtering differed. Here immunoSEQ multiplex PCR was the method, and the copy in TCRdb shows in-frame clones only, minus some. V and J calls and clone size are given by that table; D and trimming were obtained from the DNA. The sample has 2,500,000 or so clones; around 93% are singletons. The sample was naive CD4+ T cells from PBMCs. Stated subset: CD45RA+ positively selected. The sequence was collected from a man aged 18 to 29 in good health. Some clones in this sample may be carry-over from other donors' samples. V and J are TRBV15 and TRBJ1-1, with 9 bases aligning to TRBD1. The CDR3 region has the DNA TGTGCCACCACTCCGGGACAGGGCATCATTACTGAAGCTTTCTTT. It specifies CATTPGQGIITEAFF.